Presented here are 21 T cell receptor beta chains from one specimen sequenced in a study of blood T cells in healthy people across ages. Then a second PCR, running roughly 7 to 11 cycles, was carried out with a sample-barcoded 5' primer and a J-beta primer mix. MiXCR, run by TCRdb on the 5' RACE reads, gives a single entry per CDR3 protein. This table holds around 1,100,000 distinct CDR3 sequences, more than 30% found once. The sequenced sample was blood. The receptors were sampled from a man younger than 35 in good health.

This clonotype was seen a few times. The rearrangement joins TRBV6-2 or TRBV6-3 to TRBJ1-5, with 8 bases identical to TRBD1. The V gene end was trimmed by 4 bases and the J gene end by 0 bases; junction bases not matched to a gene: 8. The CDR3 sequence is 17 residues long. Germline V gene data show CDR1 as MNHEY and CDR2 as SVGEGT. CDR3 region: CASSSPTTGVSNQPQHF. The CDR3 nucleotides read TGTGCCAGCAGTTCACCTACGACAGGGGTTAGCAATCAGCCCCAGCATTTT.

This clonotype was found many times. The rearrangement links TRBV10-3 to TRBJ2-3; no definite D call. Deletions cut 5 bases from V and 2 bases from J, with 8 bases between. The CDR3 has 13 amino acids. Germline V CDR1 and CDR2: ENHRY, SYGVKD. The CDR3 sequence: CAISTETTDTQYF. The CDR3 bases are TGTGCCATCAGTACGGAGACCACAGATACGCAGTATTTT.

CDR3 protein: CASSPGQGYSGYTF. The CDR3 nucleotides read TGTGCCAGCAGTCCGGGACAGGGTTATTCTGGCTACACCTTC. This chain joins TRBV6-5 and TRBJ1-2, with 9 bases matching TRBD1. V lost 5 bases, J lost 7 bases, and 8 bases stayed unmatched. There are 14 residues in the CDR3. From germline, CDR1 is MNHEY and CDR2 SVGAGI.

The chain uses TRBV30 and TRBJ2-3, with 9 bases fitting TRBD1. CDR1 GTSNPN and CDR2 SVGIG come from the germline V gene (reference sequence). Unmatched junction bases numbered 9, after V lost 2 bases and J lost 6 bases. This CDR3 contains 15 residues. The CDR3 sequence: CAWSLLGQGLDTQYF. DNA of the CDR3: TGTGCCTGGAGTCTGTTGGGACAGGGTTTGGATACGCAGTATTTT.

The chain recombines TRBV4-3 with TRBJ2-5; 10 bases agree with TRBD1. The CDR3 is 17 residues long. V shed 4 bases, J shed 4 bases, and the junction held 12 bases outside the gene matches. CDR1 and CDR2 from the germline V gene are LGHNA and YSLEER. The CDR3 sequence is CASSLELDWTGGETQYF. The DNA for the CDR3 is TGCGCCAGCAGCCTAGAATTGGATTGGACAGGGGGAGAGACCCAGTACTTC.

The chain couples TRBV5-1 to TRBJ2-5; 10 nucleotides agree with TRBD1. Germline V gene sequence: CDR1 SGHRS, CDR2 YFSETQ. V trimming: 5 bases; J trimming: 2 bases; junction bases outside the gene matches: 12. CDR3 length equals 17 residues. The CDR3 region has the DNA TGCGCCAGCAGTCACAGCCGGGACAGGGGTGATCAAGAGACCCAGTACTTC. This translates into CASSHSRDRGDQETQYF.

The chain uses TRBV11-2 and TRBJ2-3; TRBD1 matches at 8 bases. Germline V gives CDR1 SGHAT, CDR2 FQNNGV. The CDR3 consists of 14 residues. The V gene end was trimmed by 3 bases and the J gene end by 5 bases; junction bases not matched to a gene: 4. The CDR3 region is CASSLDRVRDTQYF. The CDR3 bases are TGTGCCAGCAGCTTGGACAGGGTACGAGATACGCAGTATTTT.

This rearrangement joins TRBV4-2 to TRBJ1-2; D remains unclear. From germline, CDR1 is LGHNA and CDR2 YNFKEQ. CDR3 length: 14 residues. V was cut by 1 base and J by 8 bases, with 14 bases left in between. This CDR3 is CASSQVGVVVGYTF. CDR3 in DNA: TGTGCCAGCAGCCAAGTTGGGGTTGTGGTGGGCTACACCTTC.

J is TRBJ2-3 and V is TRBV7-9; D is possibly TRBD1 (6 bases). Germline-derived CDR1 and CDR2 are SEHNR and FQNEAQ (reference sequence). Trimming pared 1 base from V and 4 bases from J, leaving 12 bases between. There are 15 residues in the CDR3. CDR3 region: CASSLVSQGPDTQYF. In DNA, the CDR3 is TGTGCCAGCAGCTTAGTCAGTCAGGGGCCAGATACGCAGTATTTT.

This clonotype turned up a few times. The chain joins TRBV25-1 to TRBJ2-6; no clear D. The length of the CDR3 is 14 residues. The germline V gene encodes CDR1 MGHDK and CDR2 SYGVNS. V dropped 6 bases and J dropped 2 bases, with 8 bases sitting between them. CDR3 sequence (DNA): TGTGCCAGCAGATCGATTACTGGGGCCAACGTCCTGACTTTC. Protein: CASRSITGANVLTF.

This rearrangement joins TRBV6-5 to TRBJ1-2; no reliable D call. The CDR3 has 14 amino acids. Per the germline V gene, CDR1 is MNHEY and CDR2 is SVGAGI. The V end lost 2 bases, the J end lost 4 bases, and 11 bases lay between the germline ends. Here the CDR3 DNA reads TGTGCCAGCAGTTACCGTAGCCAAGGCTATGGCTACACCTTC. This translates into CASSYRSQGYGYTF.

The sample holds many counts of this clonotype. The rearrangement joins TRBV29-1 to TRBJ2-3; D gene unclear. V was pared by 4 bases and J by 6 bases, with 14 bases between. This CDR3 is 13 amino acids long. Germline-derived CDR1 and CDR2 are SQVTM and ANQGSEA. CDR3 amino acids: CSVAALGMDTQYF. CDR3 coding DNA: TGCAGCGTTGCGGCCTTGGGGATGGATACGCAGTATTTT.

This clonotype has only a few counts. The gene calls are TRBV2 and TRBJ1-3, with D unresolved. The CDR3 covers 14 residues. V lost 8 bases and J 2 bases, leaving 13 bases between the germline ends. Germline V gene sequence: CDR1 SNHLY, CDR2 FYNNEI. The CDR3 sequence: CASLGPGTGNTIYF. DNA of the CDR3: TGTGCCAGCCTGGGTCCCGGGACTGGAAACACCATATATTTT. Complete variable domain (other parts from reference TRBV2 and TRBJ1-3): EPEVTQTPSHQVTQMGQEVILRCVPISNHLYFYWYRQILGQKVEFLVSFYNNEISEKSEIFDDQFSVERPDGSNFTLKIRSTKLEDSAMYFCASLGPGTGNTIYFGEGSWLTVV.

The chain combines TRBV5-1 with TRBJ2-2; D is perhaps TRBD1 (6 bases). The germline V gene has CDR1 SGHRS and CDR2 YFSETQ. CDR3 length: 13 residues. The V end lost 7 bases, the J end lost 4 bases, and 11 bases lay between the germline ends. The CDR3 loop reads CASGQTATGELFF. In nucleotides, the CDR3 is TGCGCCAGCGGACAGACAGCCACCGGGGAGCTGTTTTTT.

For the CDR3, the DNA is TGTGCCAGCAGCTCCTTCGTAACTAGCGGGGTCGAGACCCAGTTCTTC. Residues: CASSSFVTSGVETQFF. V is TRBV7-4 and J is TRBJ2-1; 10 positions match TRBD2. Germline lookup yields CDR1 SGHVT and CDR2 SQSDAQ. The CDR3 loop spans 16 amino acids. Germline trimming cut 4 bases from V and 13 bases from J; bases unmatched to any gene: 16. Together with reference TRBV7-4 and TRBJ2-1, the CDR3 gives the full variable domain: GAGVSQSPRYKVAKRGRDVALRCDSISGHVTLYWYRQTLGQGSEVLTYSQSDAQRDKSGRPSGRFSAERPERSVSTLKIQRTEQGDSAVYLCASSSFVTSGVETQFFGPGTRLTVL.

This sequence joins TRBV10-3 and TRBJ1-4, with 7 bases fitting TRBD1. V was clipped by 11 bases and J by 5 bases; unmatched bases: 5. CDR1 and CDR2 (germline): ENHRY, SYGVKD. The CDR3 runs to 12 residues. CDR3 in DNA: TGTGCCTCCAGGGGGGGGAATGAAAAACTGTTTTTT. It codes for CASRGGNEKLFF.

This chain links TRBV28 with TRBJ2-3; D is perhaps TRBD2 (6 bases). This CDR3 spans 14 amino acids. V was pared by 3 bases and J by 4 bases, with 11 bases between. The germline V gene encodes CDR1 MDHEN and CDR2 SYDVKM. CDR3 nucleotides: TGTGCCAGCAGTTTGGAGGGAGGCCCAGATACGCAGTATTTT. It yields the protein CASSLEGGPDTQYF.

This clonotype is a singleton in its sample. The V and J genes are TRBV7-2 and TRBJ1-4, with D maybe TRBD1 (6 bases). CDR1 SGHTA and CDR2 FQGNSA come from the germline V gene. CDR3 size: 15 residues. Deletions cut 5 bases from V and 7 bases from J, with 17 bases between. This CDR3 reads CASSQSSRGIEKLFF. The DNA for the CDR3 is TGTGCCAGCAGCCAGAGTTCAAGGGGGATTGAAAAACTGTTTTTT.

The J gene is TRBJ2-3, the V gene TRBV12-3 or TRBV12-4; D unclear. Trimming took off 0 bases at V and 0 bases at J, with 7 bases between the two ends. CDR3 length equals 15 residues. CDR3 DNA sequence: TGTGCCAGCAGTTTAGCTCTAATCAGCACAGATACGCAGTATTTT. Translating it yields CASSLALISTDTQYF.

This clonotype showed up just a few times. V usage is TRBV20-1 and J usage is TRBJ2-5, with 10 bases that match TRBD2. Germline lookup yields CDR1 DFQATT and CDR2 SNEGSKA (reference sequence). There are 18 residues in the CDR3. The V and J ends lost 0 bases and 0 bases, in that order; junction bases with no gene match: 10. CDR3 coding DNA: TGCAGTGCTAGAGAAGAGCCAGCGGGGGGGACGTACCAAGAGACCCAGTACTTC. Residues: CSAREEPAGGTYQETQYF.

The sample holds many counts of this clonotype. J is TRBJ2-7 and V is TRBV10-3; D remains ambiguous. Germline V gene data show CDR1 as ENHRY and CDR2 as SYGVKD. The CDR3 runs to 11 residues. Trimming removed 8 bases at V and 0 bases at J, with 5 bases between. The CDR3 sequence: CAIGYSYEQYF. The CDR3 nucleotides read TGTGCCATCGGGTACTCCTACGAGCAGTACTTC.